This T cell receptor (beta chain) came from a study of blood T cell repertoires in COVID-19. Study-level background: Sites in the United States, Italy and Spain provided acute and convalescent COVID-19 samples. T cells, B-cell-depleted T cells, or PBMCs supplied cDNA or gDNA.

With 3 bases clipped from V and 1 base from J, the junction kept 8 bases outside the gene matches. The V gene's germline CDR1 is KGHDR and CDR2 SFDVKD. The CDR3 totals 16 residues. Authors' processing steps: Reference gene primer amplification gave nucleated cell count estimates. Assay: immunoSEQ multiplex PCR; the TCRdb copy retains only in-frame clones and omits some. V, J and clone size are those of that table, while D and trimming were read from the DNA. The repertoire holds around 81,000 clones, with just over 85% as singletons. Sequenced input: peripheral blood. This rearrangement joins TRBV24-1 to TRBJ2-7, with 7 bases that match TRBD2. The clonotype originates from a woman aged 80 or over with acute or convalescent COVID-19. CDR3 nucleotides: TGTGCCACCAGTGATCGGGACCAAGCGGGATCCTACGAGCAGTACTTC. Amino acid sequence: CATSDRDQAGSYEQYF.